One and the same sample provided the 15 T cell receptor beta chains below, sequenced in a study of control samples from healthy donors and cancer patients. Generated by immunoSEQ multiplex PCR, the TCRdb table keeps only in-frame clones and is missing some. The table records about 130,000 clones, 80% to 95% of them present only once. Sequencing was carried out using blood. The receptors were gathered from a middle-aged man in good health.

The CDR3 DNA reads as TGTGCCAGCAGCTTTGGGTCAGGGGAAGGTTATGGCTACACCTTC. Residues: CASSFGSGEGYGYTF. The chain combines TRBV7-9 with TRBJ1-2; possible D gene TRBD1, 6 bases. The CDR3 covers 15 residues. CDR1 is SEHNR and CDR2 is FQNEAQ in the germline V gene (reference sequence). Trimming shortened V by 3 bases and J by 5 bases, and 16 bases separated the two germline ends. The full variable domain, in which reference TRBV7-9 and TRBJ1-2 provide the parts outside the CDR3, is DTGVSQNPRHKITKRGQNVTFRCDPISEHNRLYWYRQTLGQGPEFLTYFQNEAQLEKSRLLSDRFSAERPKGSFSTLEIQRTEQGDSAMYLCASSFGSGEGYGYTFGSGTRLTVV.

V usage is TRBV9 and J usage is TRBJ1-6, with D maybe TRBD1 (6 bases). V gave up 4 bases and J gave up 0 bases, with 14 bases separating them. CDR1 and CDR2 from the germline V gene are SGDLS and YYNGEE. The CDR3 covers 17 residues. Written as DNA, the CDR3 is TGTGCCAGCAGCCGAACAGGGTCAAGCTCCTATAATTCACCCCTCCACTTT. Translated: CASSRTGSSSYNSPLHF.

This clone was observed once. V is TRBV30 and J is TRBJ2-5; D is perhaps TRBD1 (6 bases). This CDR3 is built from 12 residues. CDR1 is GTSNPN and CDR2 is SVGIG in the germline V gene (reference sequence). The ends were cut back, 2 bases at V and 5 bases at J, with 9 bases in the middle. CDR3 amino acids: CAWSRQGETQYF. The CDR3 coding sequence is TGTGCCTGGAGTCGGCAGGGGGAGACCCAGTACTTC.

The rearrangement links TRBV16 to TRBJ1-1; weak D call: TRBD1 (5 bases). The CDR3 is made up of 13 amino acids. V lost 5 bases, J lost 6 bases, and 13 bases lay in between. Per the germline V gene, CDR1 is KGHSY and CDR2 is FQNENV. The chain's CDR3 is CASSLIGGAEAFF. The CDR3 DNA reads TGTGCCAGCAGCTTAATCGGGGGTGCTGAAGCTTTCTTT.

This chain uses TRBV5-4 with TRBJ2-1; either TRBD1 or TRBD2 may supply D (6 bases each). CDR3 length: 16 residues. Germline assignment: CDR1 SGHNT and CDR2 YYREEE (reference sequence). V lost 4 bases, J lost 5 bases, and 19 bases lay in between. The CDR3 is CASSAYNKGGNNEQFF. In DNA form, the CDR3 reads TGTGCCAGCAGCGCCTACAATAAAGGGGGGAACAATGAGCAGTTCTTC.

This chain uses TRBV28 with TRBJ2-3, with TRBD2 identical over 7 bases. Germline values: CDR1 MDHEN, CDR2 SYDVKM. CDR3 size: 15 residues. Trimming at V came to 3 bases and at J to 5 bases, leaving 8 bases not matched to a gene. The DNA of the CDR3 is TGTGCCAGCAGTTTGGTGGGACTAAAAAAAGATACGCAGTATTTT. It is translated as CASSLVGLKKDTQYF.

The chain links TRBV19 to TRBJ2-1; no clear D gene. The V and J ends lost 6 bases and 7 bases respectively, with 13 bases between them. Germline assignment: CDR1 LNHDA and CDR2 SQIVND (reference sequence). This CDR3 region has 13 residues. The CDR3 DNA reads TGTGCCAGTAGACCCCCGGGTTGGAATGAGCAGTTCTTC. Protein: CASRPPGWNEQFF.

The chain couples TRBV28 to TRBJ1-6; 7 nucleotides align to TRBD1. The CDR3 loop spans 13 amino acids. V was pared by 5 bases and J by 14 bases, with 9 bases of the junction left unmatched. The germline V gene has CDR1 MDHEN and CDR2 SYDVKM. The CDR3 bases are TGTGCCAGCAGTACCTCCGGGACAGAAACCCTCCACTTT. Translated: CASSTSGTETLHF.

The gene calls are TRBV12-2 and TRBJ2-5; the DNA was not used to check the table's D call, TRBD2. TRBV12-2 is noted as a pseudogene. CDR3 size: 15 residues. In DNA, the CDR3 is TGTGCAAGTCGCCCAGAGATAGCGGGGGGGAAGACCCAGTACTTC. Translated, it gives CASRPEIAGGKTQYF.

This chain uses TRBV3-1 (or the pseudogene TRBV3-2) with TRBJ1-1; perhaps TRBD1 as D (6 bases). Germline-derived CDR1 and CDR2 are LGHDT and YNNKEL (reference sequence). The CDR3 consists of 16 residues. The V gene lost 5 bases and the J gene lost 0 bases, with 16 bases spanning the gap. The CDR3 protein is CASSSPETGMNTEAFF. The CDR3 nucleotides read TGTGCCAGCAGCTCACCAGAAACAGGGATGAACACTGAAGCTTTCTTT.

The chain links TRBV7-9 to TRBJ1-6; D is unclear. Germline CDR1 reads SEHNR; CDR2 reads FQNEAQ (reference sequence). V gave up 4 bases and J gave up 9 bases, with 16 bases separating them. CDR3 length: 15 amino acids. CDR3 sequence: CASSSSGIVLSPLHF. In DNA form, the CDR3 reads TGTGCCAGCAGCTCGTCCGGGATCGTGCTTTCACCCCTCCACTTT.

V gene TRBV3-1 (or the pseudogene TRBV3-2) combines with J gene TRBJ2-7; TRBD1 aligns across 8 bases. The CDR3 contains 16 residues. CDR1 is LGHDT and CDR2 is YNNKEL in the germline V gene (reference sequence). Losses at the gene ends were 4 bases for V and 3 bases for J; bases not matched to a gene: 11. CDR3 coding DNA: TGTGCCAGCAGCCGTTCCGGGACAGGAGGAAACTACGAGCAGTACTTC. This sequence encodes CASSRSGTGGNYEQYF.

The chain is built from TRBV7-2 and TRBJ2-7, with TRBD1 matching 8 bases. Germline CDR1 and CDR2: SGHTA and FQGNSA. J lost 0 bases, V lost 0 bases, and 1 base had no gene match. The CDR3 extends over 15 amino acids. The CDR3, as DNA: TGTGCCAGCAGCTTAGCGGGACAGGTCTCCTACGAGCAGTACTTC. Translated, it gives CASSLAGQVSYEQYF.

The J gene is TRBJ1-4, the V gene TRBV6-5; no firm D call. The germline V and J ends were trimmed by 8 bases and 7 bases, with 14 bases remaining between them. The CDR3 covers 13 residues. Per the germline V gene, CDR1 is MNHEY and CDR2 is SVGAGI. The CDR3 loop is CASSGVRSEKLFF. For the CDR3, the DNA is TGTGCCAGCTCCGGGGTGAGGAGTGAAAAACTGTTTTTT.

The gene calls are TRBV5-1 and TRBJ2-3; 15 bases line up with TRBD2. J was trimmed by 5 bases and V by 4 bases; bases with no gene match: 8. Per germline, CDR1 SGHRS and CDR2 YFSETQ. This CDR3 contains 17 residues. CDR3 nucleotide sequence: TGCGCCAGCAGCCTGGGGACTAGCGGGGGGTTGGAAGATACGCAGTATTTT. Translating it yields CASSLGTSGGLEDTQYF. Complete variable domain (other parts from reference TRBV5-1 and TRBJ2-3): KAGVTQTPRYLIKTRGQQVTLSCSPISGHRSVSWYQQTPGQGLQFLFEYFSETQRNKGNFPGRFSGRQFSNSRSEMNVSTLELGDSALYLCASSLGTSGGLEDTQYFGPGTRLTVL.